These 27 T cell receptor beta chains were all obtained from the same sample, sequenced in a study of control samples from healthy donors and cancer patients. Sequencing was performed with immunoSEQ multiplex PCR; in TCRdb, only in-frame clones are kept and a portion is missing. The repertoire has under 70,000 clones, roughly 95% of them found once; the top ten carry about 1%. The specimen was blood. The receptor set was obtained from a woman between 18 and 30 years old in good health.

This chain links TRBV12-3 or TRBV12-4 with TRBJ2-7; no firm D call. The CDR3 consists of 11 residues. V was cut by 8 bases and J by 4 bases, with 9 bases left in between. The CDR3 bases are TGTGCCAGCGGAACTAAGTACGAGCAGTACTTC. This codes for CASGTKYEQYF.

V usage is TRBV6-5 and J usage is TRBJ1-2; D gene unclear. Deletions cut 5 bases from V and 4 bases from J, with 11 bases between. Germline CDR1 reads MNHEY; CDR2 reads SVGAGI. The length of the CDR3 is 13 residues. The CDR3 bases are TGTGCCAGCAGTACGGGGTGGATCTATGGCTACACCTTC. Its translation: CASSTGWIYGYTF.

The chain has TRBV5-1 and TRBJ1-1; D unclear. V lost 0 bases and J lost 1, with 7 bases in between. The CDR3 is made up of 14 amino acids. Germline V gives CDR1 SGHRS, CDR2 YFSETQ. The CDR3 DNA sequence: TGCGCCAGCAGCTTGGGGTACGAGAACACTGAAGCTTTCTTT. Its translation: CASSLGYENTEAFF.

This sequence joins TRBV14 and TRBJ1-5; no clear D gene. Germline assignment: CDR1 SGHDN and CDR2 FVKESK. V was pared by 3 bases and J by 3 bases, with 3 bases between. This CDR3 region has 12 residues. The CDR3 loop reads CASSHPNQPQHF. CDR3 nucleotide sequence: TGTGCCAGCAGCCACCCCAATCAGCCCCAGCATTTT.

The chain is built from TRBV5-1 and TRBJ2-7; 9 bases fit TRBD1. The CDR3 is made up of 14 amino acids. CDR1 is SGHRS and CDR2 is YFSETQ in the germline V gene. V shed 2 bases, J shed 7 bases, and the junction held 7 bases outside the gene matches. The CDR3 sequence is CASSFLQGAREQYF. In DNA form, the CDR3 reads TGCGCCAGCAGCTTTCTACAGGGGGCGCGAGAGCAGTACTTC.

The chain has TRBV27 and TRBJ2-3; the D gene is possibly TRBD2 (6 bases). The CDR3 runs 15 residues. In germline, CDR1 is MNHEY, CDR2 SMNVEV (reference sequence). The ends were cut back, 2 bases at V and 7 bases at J, with 16 bases in the middle. The CDR3 DNA follows: TGTGCCAGCAGTTTAGGAGGGCCGGGGAGCCATACGCAGTATTTT. It encodes CASSLGGPGSHTQYF.

A word on this clone: Additional DNA sequences in this sample encode the identical CDR3. This chain uses TRBV6-6 with TRBJ1-1; the D is unclear. The CDR3 sequence is 14 residues long. Trimming pared 0 bases from V and 2 bases from J, leaving 7 bases between. CDR1 is MNHNY, CDR2 SVGAGI, per germline (reference sequence). Here the CDR3 reads CASSYSEVNTEAFF. CDR3 in DNA: TGTGCCAGCAGTTACTCGGAGGTTAACACTGAAGCTTTCTTT.

This clone was detected once. This chain joins TRBV15 and TRBJ2-2; the D is unclear. This CDR3 is 15 amino acids long. The germline V gene encodes CDR1 LNHNV and CDR2 YYDKDF (reference sequence). Trimming shortened V by 0 bases and J by 3 bases, and 8 bases separated the two germline ends. CDR3 coding DNA: TGTGCCACCAGCAGAGATCGAGGACACACCGGGGAGCTGTTTTTT. As protein: CATSRDRGHTGELFF.

V usage is TRBV7-6 and J usage is TRBJ2-5, with D perhaps assigned TRBD1 or TRBD2 (5 bases each). The germline V gene encodes CDR1 SGHVS and CDR2 FNYEAQ. The CDR3 runs to 14 residues. V was trimmed by 1 base and J by 1 base, leaving 7 bases between them. CDR3 protein: CASSLERGQETQYF. For the CDR3, the DNA is TGTGCCAGCAGCTTAGAGAGGGGCCAAGAGACCCAGTACTTC.

The chain combines TRBV11-2 with TRBJ2-2; 8 bases align to TRBD2. The germline V gene has CDR1 SGHAT and CDR2 FQNNGV. This CDR3 has 17 residues. J was trimmed by 0 bases and V by 5 bases; bases with no gene match: 8. The CDR3 loop reads CASSPIRGGPNTGELFF. The DNA of the CDR3 is TGTGCCAGCAGCCCGATCCGGGGGGGGCCGAACACCGGGGAGCTGTTTTTT.

The V and J genes are TRBV14 and TRBJ1-5; D is ambiguous. This CDR3 has 13 amino acids. Trimming stripped 2 bases from V and 9 bases from J, with 11 bases between. Looked up from germline, CDR1 is SGHDN and CDR2 is FVKESK. CDR3: CASSQQLSGPQHF. For the CDR3, the DNA is TGTGCCAGCAGCCAACAGTTATCGGGGCCCCAGCATTTT.

The J gene is TRBJ2-1, the V gene TRBV10-2, with TRBD2 matching 11 bases. This CDR3 is built from 18 residues. Trimming took 6 bases from V and 0 from J; bases not matched to a gene: 10. Germline values: CDR1 WSHSY, CDR2 SAAADI. CDR3 nucleotide sequence: TGCGCCAGCAGGGGTAGCGGGGGGGCCGTTGGCTCCTACAATGAGCAGTTCTTC. As protein: CASRGSGGAVGSYNEQFF.

V usage is TRBV19 and J usage is TRBJ1-2; D is unclear. Trimming took off 3 bases at V and 7 bases at J, with 6 bases between the two ends. This CDR3 is built from 11 residues. Germline-derived CDR1 and CDR2 are LNHDA and SQIVND (reference sequence). In nucleotides, the CDR3 is TGTGCCAGTAGTATTAGTGGTGGCTACACCTTC. Its translation is CASSISGGYTF.

This chain links TRBV19 with TRBJ1-5, with D perhaps matching TRBD1 (5 bases). The V and J ends lost 3 bases and 5 bases respectively, with 17 bases between them. Per germline, CDR1 LNHDA and CDR2 SQIVND (reference sequence). The CDR3 is 16 residues long. The DNA for the CDR3 is TGTGCCAGTAGTATTTCAAGGAGGGCGGGGGATCAGCCCCAGCATTTT. This codes for CASSISRRAGDQPQHF.

The CDR3 is CASSQEVAGGPGELFF. In DNA form, the CDR3 reads TGTGCCAGCAGCCAAGAGGTAGCGGGGGGGCCCGGGGAGCTGTTTTTT. This sequence joins TRBV4-2 and TRBJ2-2; 11 bases map to TRBD2. Germline CDR1 and CDR2: LGHNA and YNFKEQ. This CDR3 is 16 amino acids long. After removal of 0 bases from V and 6 bases from J, the junction contained 3 bases not matched to a gene.

V and J are TRBV2 and TRBJ1-4; 10 positions agree with TRBD1. Germline values: CDR1 SNHLY, CDR2 FYNNEI. There are 15 residues in the CDR3. V gave up 6 bases and J gave up 5 bases; unmatched junction bases: 6. The CDR3 reads CASRERTGGNEKLFF. Here the CDR3 DNA reads TGTGCCAGCAGAGAGAGGACAGGGGGAAATGAAAAACTGTTTTTT.

The chain recombines TRBV4-2 with TRBJ1-5; D is unclear. V was shortened by 3 bases and J by 2 bases, with 5 bases between the two germline ends. CDR1 and CDR2 from the germline V gene are LGHNA and YNFKEQ. This CDR3 spans 13 amino acids. CDR3 sequence: CASSQGGNQPQHF. The CDR3 region has the DNA TGTGCCAGCAGCCAGGGCGGCAATCAGCCCCAGCATTTT.

The V and J genes are TRBV15 and TRBJ1-2, with 8 bases that match TRBD1. Unmatched junction bases numbered 9, after V lost 0 bases and J lost 6 bases. This CDR3 region has 16 residues. Germline V gene data show CDR1 as LNHNV and CDR2 as YYDKDF (reference sequence). CDR3 residues: CATSRDRAGGAHGYTF. Here the CDR3 DNA reads TGTGCCACCAGCAGAGATAGGGCAGGGGGCGCGCATGGCTACACCTTC. The whole variable domain, filled in from reference TRBV15 and TRBJ1-2, reads DAMVIQNPRYQVTQFGKPVTLSCSQTLNHNVMYWYQQKSSQAPKLLFHYYDKDFNNEADTPDNFQSRRPNTSFCFLDIRSPGLGDTAMYLCATSRDRAGGAHGYTFGSGTRLTVV.

The rearrangement uses TRBV5-5 and TRBJ2-7; perhaps D is TRBD1 or TRBD2 (5 bases each). The CDR3 consists of 11 residues. Germline V gives CDR1 SGHKS, CDR2 YYEKEE (reference sequence). V was shortened by 1 base and J by 7 bases, with 6 bases between the two germline ends. The CDR3 coding sequence is TGTGCCAGCAGCTTGTGGGGGGAGCAGTACTTC. It translates to CASSLWGEQYF.

This chain joins TRBV4-1 and TRBJ1-5; TRBD1 aligns across 7 bases. Trimming removed 3 bases from V and 6 bases from J; junction bases left unmatched: 5. Germline lookup yields CDR1 MGHRA and CDR2 YSYEKL. The CDR3 has 14 amino acids. CDR3 nucleotides: TGCGCCAGCAGCCAGGAGGGGGCAGTTCAGCCCCAGCATTTT. It codes for CASSQEGAVQPQHF.

The chain combines TRBV5-1 with TRBJ2-5; TRBD1 agrees at 7 bases. With V trimmed by 4 bases and J by 0 bases, 6 bases remained unmatched. Germline V gene lookup returns CDR1 SGHRS and CDR2 YFSETQ. This CDR3 spans 15 amino acids. CDR3 sequence: CASSGGQLYQETQYF. In nucleotides, the CDR3 is TGCGCCAGCAGCGGGGGACAGTTGTACCAAGAGACCCAGTACTTC.

This chain links TRBV7-8 with TRBJ2-1; 8 bases are a match to TRBD2. The junction had 5 bases not matched to a gene; V was cut back by 2 bases and J by 2 bases. The germline CDR1 and CDR2 sequences are SGHVS and FQNEAQ. The CDR3 spans 16 residues. CDR3 DNA: TGTGCCAGCAGCTTATGGGGCGGGGGGACCTACAATGAGCAGTTCTTC. Its translation is CASSLWGGGTYNEQFF. The full variable domain, completed using reference TRBV7-8 and TRBJ2-1, is GAGVSQSPRYKVAKRGQDVALRCDPISGHVSLFWYQQALGQGPEFLTYFQNEAQLDKSGLPSDRFFAERPEGSVSTLKIQRTQQEDSAVYLCASSLWGGGTYNEQFFGPGTRLTVL.

V is TRBV30 and J is TRBJ1-4; TRBD1 might be the D (6 bases). Looked up from germline, CDR1 is GTSNPN and CDR2 is SVGIG (reference sequence). The CDR3 covers 15 residues. V was clipped by 0 bases and J by 8 bases, with 16 bases between them. The CDR3 loop is CAWSVQGGRNEKLFF. The CDR3 DNA reads as TGTGCCTGGAGTGTACAAGGGGGGAGAAACGAAAAACTGTTTTTT.

This clone has just a few counts. The chain has TRBV5-6 and TRBJ1-4, with 8 bases matching TRBD1. The CDR3 contains 15 residues. V dropped 2 bases and J dropped 8; count of bases not matched to a gene: 8. Per germline, CDR1 SGHDT and CDR2 YYEEEE. DNA for the CDR3: TGTGCCAGCAGCTTTGCACAGGGGGGAAAGGAAAAACTGTTTTTT. Translating gives CASSFAQGGKEKLFF.

The V gene is TRBV11-3, the J gene TRBJ2-2; D remains unclear. The CDR3 sequence is 11 residues long. Germline CDR1 and CDR2: SGHNT and YENEEA. The V and J ends lost 5 bases and 2 bases respectively, with 0 bases between them. CDR3 in amino acids: CASSNTGELFF. The CDR3, as DNA: TGTGCCAGCAGCAACACCGGGGAGCTGTTTTTT.

Points on this clone: The junction departs from germline at one end; a sequencing error may be responsible. The V call is TRBV7-7, the J call TRBJ1-2, with D maybe TRBD1 (5 bases). CDR3 length equals 19 residues. CDR1 and CDR2 (germline): SSHAT, FNYEAQ (reference sequence). Here the CDR3 reads CASSLEVWEPRQFLKRYTF. The CDR3, as DNA: TGTGCTAGCAGCTTAGAAGTTTGGGAGCCCCGACAGTTCTTAAAACGCTACACCTTC.

The chain links TRBV6-1 to TRBJ2-4; D remains unclear. This CDR3 comprises 13 residues. The germline V gene has CDR1 MNHNS and CDR2 SASEGT. V lost 1 base, J lost 7 bases, and 8 bases lay in between. This CDR3 is CASSEDMQNIQYF. The CDR3 nucleotides are TGTGCCAGCAGTGAAGATATGCAGAACATTCAGTACTTC.